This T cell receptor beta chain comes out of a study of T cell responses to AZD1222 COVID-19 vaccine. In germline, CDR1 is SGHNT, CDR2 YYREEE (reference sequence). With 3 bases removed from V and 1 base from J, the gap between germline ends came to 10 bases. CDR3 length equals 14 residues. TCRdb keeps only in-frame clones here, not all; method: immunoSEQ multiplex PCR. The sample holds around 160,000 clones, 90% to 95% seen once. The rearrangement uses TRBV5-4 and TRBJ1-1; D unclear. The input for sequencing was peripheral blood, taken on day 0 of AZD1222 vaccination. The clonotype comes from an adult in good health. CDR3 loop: CASSSRTGNTEAFF. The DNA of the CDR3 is TGTGCCAGCAGCTCCCGGACCGGGAACACTGAAGCTTTCTTT.